The present TCR beta chain was sequenced within a study of cytomegalovirus exposure and HLA in healthy donors. General observations from the study: Later, an analysis found that TCR clusters from the first cohort tended to co-occur in the roughly 120 validation repertoires. Through in vitro validation, a few CMV-associated chains were shown to be specific for CMV antigens. Associated with cytomegalovirus, according to the listing, were 150 to 200 TCR beta chains. Reports credit the classifier with highly specific, highly sensitive diagnosis of cytomegalovirus status.

Repertoires were generated with immunoSEQ multiplex PCR, while TCRdb's copy carries only in-frame clones and drops some. The data show over 60,000 clones, with 96% seen just once and around 5% held by the top ten. This CDR3 has 14 residues. J lost 3 bases, V lost 0 bases, and 4 bases had no gene match. In germline, CDR1 is GTSNPN, CDR2 SVGIG (reference sequence). On this clone: Its matching antigen is unknown.

Sample: PBMCs. This TCR came from a woman aged 18-29 years in good health and CMV-seropositive. V is TRBV30 and J is TRBJ2-7; 8 bases agree with TRBD2. The CDR3 nucleotides are TGTGCCTGGAGTGTTACTAGCGGAAACTACGAGCAGTACTTC. Protein product: CAWSVTSGNYEQYF.